These 14 T cell receptor beta chains share one sample of origin, sequenced in a study of shared T cell receptors in the human thymus. The table came from immunoSEQ multiplex PCR; TCRdb's copy has only in-frame clones and leaves some out. There are approximately 760,000 clones in the sample; approximately 83% occur only once, and roughly 0.01% lies in the top ten. The sample was also reused in another study, on human thymus T cells.

Sequencing was done on a sample of thymocytes. Receptors were obtained from a girl less than two years old with a congenital heart defect.

The rearrangement joins TRBV14 to TRBJ1-5, with D possibly being TRBD1 (6 bases). Per germline, CDR1 SGHDN and CDR2 FVKESK. Trimming stripped 3 bases from V and 6 bases from J, with 6 bases between. The CDR3 loop spans 12 amino acids. The CDR3 spells CASSHRGQPQHF. The CDR3 bases are TGTGCCAGCAGCCACAGGGGTCAGCCCCAGCATTTT.

Only one count was recorded for this clone. This chain connects TRBV10-3 to TRBJ2-2; 7 positions match TRBD1. This CDR3 is built from 15 residues. With 0 bases clipped from V and 5 bases from J, the junction kept 3 bases outside the gene matches. From germline, CDR1 is ENHRY and CDR2 SYGVKD. DNA of the CDR3: TGTGCCATCAGTGAGTCAGGACAGGAGACCGGGGAGCTGTTTTTT. It translates to CAISESGQETGELFF.

This sequence joins TRBV6-5 and TRBJ1-2; tentative D call: TRBD1 (6 bases). CDR3 size: 13 residues. CDR1 is MNHEY, CDR2 SVGAGI, per germline. Trimming cost V 5 bases and J 8 bases, with 15 bases left between them. DNA for the CDR3: TGTGCCAGCAGTGAGACAGGTCGGGGAGGCTACACCTTC. This encodes CASSETGRGGYTF.

This chain links TRBV4-3 with TRBJ2-3, with D hard to call. The germline V gene has CDR1 LGHNA and CDR2 YSLEER. The CDR3 runs 17 residues. The V and J ends lost 0 bases and 6 bases respectively, with 19 bases between them. CDR3 protein: CASSQDFSGTSRDTQYF. CDR3 coding DNA: TGCGCCAGCAGCCAAGATTTTTCTGGTACGAGTCGGGATACGCAGTATTTT.

In its sample, this clone was seen a few times. This chain connects TRBV9 to TRBJ2-5, with a possible D match to TRBD1 (6 bases). Trimming removed 4 bases at V and 5 bases at J, with 18 bases between. Germline lookup yields CDR1 SGDLS and CDR2 YYNGEE. The CDR3 sequence is 15 residues long. CDR3 sequence (DNA): TGTGCCAGCAGCCCCGTGCCGCAGGGGCCGGAGACCCAGTACTTC. Encoded protein: CASSPVPQGPETQYF. Using reference TRBV9 and TRBJ2-5 for the parts outside the CDR3, the full variable domain is DSGVTQTPKHLITATGQRVTLRCSPRSGDLSVYWYQQSLDQGLQFLIQYYNGEERAKGNILERFSAQQFPDLHSELNLSSLELGDSALYFCASSPVPQGPETQYFGPGTRLLVL.

The chain carries TRBV7-9 and TRBJ2-7; TRBD1 matches at 8 bases. In germline, CDR1 is SEHNR, CDR2 FQNEAQ (reference sequence). This CDR3 is 16 amino acids long. V lost 5 bases, J lost 0 bases, and 9 bases stayed unmatched. CDR3 in DNA: TGTGCCAGCAGCGTCCAGACAGGGGACCTCTCCTACGAGCAGTACTTC. The encoded protein is CASSVQTGDLSYEQYF.

V gene TRBV7-3 combines with J gene TRBJ2-1; 8 nucleotides align to TRBD2. CDR1 and CDR2 (germline): SGHTA, FQGTGA. V shed 3 bases and J 7 bases; nucleotides not matched to a gene: 11. This CDR3 contains 16 residues. Here the CDR3 DNA reads TGTGCCAGCAGCTTCTCGGCGGGGGGTCCCTTTAATGAGCAGTTCTTC. This encodes CASSFSAGGPFNEQFF.

The rearrangement uses TRBV7-9 and TRBJ1-2, with D possibly matching TRBD1 (6 bases). CDR3 length: 19 amino acids. Germline V gene data show CDR1 as SEHNR and CDR2 as FQNEAQ (reference sequence). The V end was cut by 5 bases, the J end by 4 bases, with 29 bases between. The CDR3 DNA follows: TGTGCCAGCAGCGCCGAGCTTCCTCCGTCAGGGGTCTCTCGCTATGGCTACACCTTC. It specifies CASSAELPPSGVSRYGYTF.

The rearrangement links TRBV10-1 to TRBJ1-1; TRBD1 agrees at 7 bases. V shed 5 bases and J 1 base; nucleotides not matched to a gene: 10. This CDR3 spans 16 amino acids. In germline, CDR1 is WNHNN, CDR2 SYGVQD (reference sequence). The CDR3 bases are TGCGCCAGCAGTTATGACAGGGAAGGGCCGAACACTGAAGCTTTCTTT. Protein sequence: CASSYDREGPNTEAFF.

The gene calls are TRBV6-5 and TRBJ2-1, with 8 bases that match TRBD1. CDR3 length: 16 amino acids. Germline trimming cut 1 base from V and 4 bases from J; bases unmatched to any gene: 6. The germline CDR1 and CDR2 sequences are MNHEY and SVGAGI. As DNA, the CDR3 is TGTGCCAGCAGTTACTTACTGGACAGGGAATACAATGAGCAGTTCTTC. Encoded protein: CASSYLLDREYNEQFF.

This chain connects TRBV19 to TRBJ2-2; D is possibly TRBD2 (5 bases). V dropped 4 bases and J dropped 5 bases, with 20 bases sitting between them. The CDR3 covers 17 residues. Germline lookup yields CDR1 LNHDA and CDR2 SQIVND (reference sequence). The CDR3 nucleotides read TGTGCCAGTAGTAAGAATATCGGGGTCGCGCAAACCGGGGAGCTGTTTTTT. This gives the protein CASSKNIGVAQTGELFF.

This clone was observed once. CDR3 coding DNA: TGCGCCAGCAGATGGGACAGTTATTCACCCCTCCACTTT. This encodes CASRWDSYSPLHF. This chain links TRBV5-1 with TRBJ1-6; 7 bases are a match to TRBD1. The CDR3 is made up of 13 amino acids. J lost 8 bases, V lost 5 bases, and 4 bases had no gene match. Per germline, CDR1 SGHRS and CDR2 YFSETQ.

CDR3 region: CATQQGEPSYEQYF. In DNA, the CDR3 is TGTGCCACTCAACAGGGTGAACCGTCCTACGAGCAGTACTTC. The chain is built from TRBV19 and TRBJ2-7; the D gene is possibly TRBD1 (6 bases). Germline values: CDR1 LNHDA, CDR2 SQIVND (reference sequence). The V end was cut by 10 bases, the J end by 1 base, with 17 bases between. The CDR3 spans 14 residues.

This clone was detected only a few times. This CDR3 is CASRELISWTVGSPLHF. The CDR3 DNA reads as TGTGCCAGCAGGGAACTTATTTCCTGGACAGTAGGCTCACCCCTCCACTTT. The chain joins TRBV6-1 to TRBJ1-6; tentatively, D is TRBD1 (6 bases). Trimming took off 6 bases at V and 10 bases at J, with 25 bases between the two ends. The CDR3 runs 17 residues. Germline loops: CDR1 MNHNS, CDR2 SASEGT.